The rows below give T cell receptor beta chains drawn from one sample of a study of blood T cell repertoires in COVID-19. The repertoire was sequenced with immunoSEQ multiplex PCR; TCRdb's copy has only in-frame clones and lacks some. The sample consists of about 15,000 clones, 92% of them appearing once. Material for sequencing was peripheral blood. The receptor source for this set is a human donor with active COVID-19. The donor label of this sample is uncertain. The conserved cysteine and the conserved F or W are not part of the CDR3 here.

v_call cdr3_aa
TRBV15 ATSRSKGAANTGELF
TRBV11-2 ASSLDRGGQPQH
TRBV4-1 ASSQGASGTPNTQY
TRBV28 ASSLSSPFEQY
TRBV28 ASSSWTSGSADTQY
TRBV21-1 ASSSILAGGDADTQY
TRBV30 AWSAGGLGETQY
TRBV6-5 ASSSEGRRAYEQY
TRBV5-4 ASSNVDRGGGYT
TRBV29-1 SVIPLGAAGNQPQH